A single T cell receptor (beta chain) is shown here with its context. The sample comes from a study of identical twins. TCRdb analysed the 5' RACE reads with MiXCR anew, one entry per CDR3 protein. The table has 240,000 or so distinct CDR3 sequences, 12% seen once. CDR1 and CDR2 (germline): MDHEN, SYDVKM. Trimming stripped 4 bases from V and 9 bases from J, with 12 bases between. The CDR3 totals 12 residues. These data were also reused for a study on yellow fever vaccine responses in identical twins.

This clonotype was sampled from a woman under 30 in good health. The sequencing input was memory (CD45RO+) T cells sorted from blood. V usage is TRBV28 and J usage is TRBJ2-5; D remains unclear. The CDR3 sequence: CASSSPARAQYF. The CDR3 DNA sequence: TGTGCCAGCAGTTCCCCCGCCCGAGCCCAGTACTTC.